This TCR beta chain is from a study of T cells after posttransplantation cyclophosphamide. Method: immunoSEQ multiplex PCR; TCRdb's copy keeps in-frame clones and lacks some. The repertoire holds about 52,000 clones, 85% to 95% seen once, with 2.5% to 3% in the top ten. The V end lost 5 bases, the J end lost 6 bases, and 7 bases lay between the germline ends. Germline values: CDR1 MNHEY, CDR2 SVGAGI. This CDR3 spans 12 amino acids. The origin of this receptor is a woman aged 25 to 39 in good health and a related stem cell transplant donor. The chain combines TRBV6-5 with TRBJ1-4, with D perhaps matching TRBD1 (5 bases). Sequenced sample: PBMCs. The CDR3 nucleotides are TGTGCCAGCAGTACGACAGATGAAAAACTGTTTTTT. It translates to CASSTTDEKLFF.